This T cell receptor (beta chain) was found in a study of blood T cell repertoires in COVID-19. Assay: immunoSEQ multiplex PCR; the TCRdb copy retains only in-frame clones and omits some. The table records some 74,000 clones, more than 75% of them present only once. V shed 0 bases and J shed 0 bases, with 6 bases lying between them. The CDR3 has 14 residues. Germline V gives CDR1 SGDLS, CDR2 YYNGEE. The rearrangement joins TRBV9 to TRBJ1-1; perhaps TRBD1 as D (5 bases). The sample comprised peripheral blood. The clonotype comes from a middle-aged man with active COVID-19. The CDR3: CASSVEGVNTEAFF. CDR3 in DNA: TGTGCCAGCAGCGTAGAAGGGGTGAACACTGAAGCTTTCTTT.